Reported below is one T cell receptor beta chain. Survey-level TCR beta sequencing used the immunoSEQ assay. TCRdb keeps only in-frame clones here, not all; method: immunoSEQ multiplex PCR. The sample holds 60,000 to 75,000 clones; around 93% are singletons and the top ten take 3.5% to 5.5%. Germline V gene lookup returns CDR1 MNHEY and CDR2 SVGAGI. This CDR3 has 13 residues. Germline trimming cut 5 bases from V and 12 bases from J; bases unmatched to any gene: 7. The chain combines TRBV6-5 with TRBJ2-6; TRBD1 agrees at 7 bases. Sequenced sample: PBMCs. The receptor comes from a middle-aged man with rheumatoid arthritis. The CDR3 coding sequence is TGTGCCAGCAGTACATACAGGGGTGGCGTCCTGACTTTC. Protein: CASSTYRGGVLTF.